The TCR beta chain under discussion was sequenced for a study of naive and memory T cell subsets. The germline V gene has CDR1 DFQATT and CDR2 SNEGSKA (reference sequence). Trimming shortened V by 0 bases and J by 7 bases, and 12 bases separated the two germline ends. This CDR3 spans 14 amino acids. Amplification of ligated cDNA took four PCR rounds with SP2 and nested alpha and beta constant primers. Via MiXCR, TCRdb re-called the 5' RACE reads, giving one row per CDR3 protein. The table records about 56,000 distinct CDR3 sequences, around 8% of them present only once. This clonotype was seen more than once but under ten times. TCR cDNA received a 3' ligated oligonucleotide that carried a UMI. Whole-blood samples were around 2.3 ml of peripheral blood from healthy adult volunteers. Reverse transcription used DNase-treated unsorted total RNA, aiming for roughly 1 to 1,100 ng.

The V gene is TRBV20-1, the J gene TRBJ2-2; a weak D match, TRBD1 (5 bases). This receptor was obtained from a female donor in good health. In DNA form, the CDR3 reads TGCAGTGCTAGAGAGGCAGGGAAGCACGGGGAGCTGTTTTTT. Amino acids: CSAREAGKHGELFF.